The 4 T cell receptor beta chains listed next were all sequenced from one sample in a study of cytomegalovirus exposure and HLA in healthy donors. It was with 60 Vbeta and 13 Jbeta primers that the PCR ran. Assay: immunoSEQ multiplex PCR; the TCRdb copy retains only in-frame clones and omits some. The top ten clones hold 11% of a sample with 80,000 or so clones, more than 65% of them seen once. The sample consisted of PBMCs. Receptors were obtained from a woman in her thirties or forties in good health and CMV-seropositive.

The rearrangement links TRBV30 to TRBJ1-1; 7 bases map to TRBD1. J was trimmed by 6 bases and V by 2 bases; bases with no gene match: 3. CDR3 length equals 12 residues. In germline, CDR1 is GTSNPN, CDR2 SVGIG (reference sequence). The CDR3 DNA reads TGTGCCTGGAGTAGGGACAGCTCTGAAGCTTTCTTT. Translating gives CAWSRDSSEAFF.

The CDR3 loop reads CASKFEQGAFYGYTF. The CDR3 DNA follows: TGTGCCAGCAAATTTGAACAGGGGGCTTTCTATGGCTACACCTTC. This chain joins TRBV6-6 and TRBJ1-2, with 9 bases that match TRBD1. The CDR3 is 15 residues long. V lost 7 bases and J lost 4; bases outside the gene matches: 10. Germline V gene data show CDR1 as MNHNY and CDR2 as SVGAGI (reference sequence).

The chain combines TRBV7-9 with TRBJ2-1, with TRBD2 matching 10 bases. Germline CDR1 is SEHNR and CDR2 is FQNEAQ (reference sequence). Losses at the gene ends were 3 bases for V and 4 bases for J; bases not matched to a gene: 9. The CDR3 is made up of 17 amino acids. CDR3 in amino acids: CASSFASGRRGYNEQFF. In DNA form, the CDR3 reads TGTGCCAGCAGCTTCGCTAGCGGGAGACGGGGTTACAATGAGCAGTTCTTC.

This clone has only a few counts. CDR3 coding DNA: TGCGCCAGCAGCCAGGGGGACTGGCTAGGCACAGATACGCAGTATTTT. It encodes CASSQGDWLGTDTQYF. The rearrangement joins TRBV4-1 to TRBJ2-3; D is perhaps TRBD2 (6 bases). The CDR3 is 16 residues long. Germline CDR1 reads MGHRA; CDR2 reads YSYEKL. V was pared by 3 bases and J by 1 base, with 14 bases between.